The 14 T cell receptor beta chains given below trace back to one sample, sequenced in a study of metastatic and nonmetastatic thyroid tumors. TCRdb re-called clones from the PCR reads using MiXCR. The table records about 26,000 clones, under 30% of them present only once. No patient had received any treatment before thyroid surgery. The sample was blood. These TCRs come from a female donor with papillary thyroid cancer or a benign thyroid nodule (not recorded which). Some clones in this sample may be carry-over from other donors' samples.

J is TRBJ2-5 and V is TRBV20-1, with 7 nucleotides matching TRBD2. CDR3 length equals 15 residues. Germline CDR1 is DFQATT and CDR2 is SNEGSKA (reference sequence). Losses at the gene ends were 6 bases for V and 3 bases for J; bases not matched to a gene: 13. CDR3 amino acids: CSAETFRGREETQYF. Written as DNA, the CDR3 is TGCAGTGCAGAGACCTTTCGTGGGAGGGAAGAGACCCAGTACTTC.

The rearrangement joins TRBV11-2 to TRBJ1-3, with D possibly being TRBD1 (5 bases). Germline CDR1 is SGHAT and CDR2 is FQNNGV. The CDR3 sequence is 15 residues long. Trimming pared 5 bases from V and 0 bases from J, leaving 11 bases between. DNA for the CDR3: TGTGCCAGCAGCCAGGACGGGGGCTCTGGAAACACCATATATTTT. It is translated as CASSQDGGSGNTIYF.

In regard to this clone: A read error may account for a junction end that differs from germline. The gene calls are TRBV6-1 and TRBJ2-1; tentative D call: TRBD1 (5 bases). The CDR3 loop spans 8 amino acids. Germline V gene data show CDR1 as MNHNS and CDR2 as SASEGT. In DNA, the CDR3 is TGTGCCAGCAGTGTCAGGGACTTC. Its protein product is CASSVRDF.

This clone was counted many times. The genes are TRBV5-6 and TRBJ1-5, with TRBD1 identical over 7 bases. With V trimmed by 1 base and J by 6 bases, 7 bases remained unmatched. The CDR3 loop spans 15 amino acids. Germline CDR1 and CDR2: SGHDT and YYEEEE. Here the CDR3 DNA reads TGTGCCAGCAGCTTGCAGGACAGGCGTACTCAGCCCCAGCATTTT. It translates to CASSLQDRRTQPQHF.

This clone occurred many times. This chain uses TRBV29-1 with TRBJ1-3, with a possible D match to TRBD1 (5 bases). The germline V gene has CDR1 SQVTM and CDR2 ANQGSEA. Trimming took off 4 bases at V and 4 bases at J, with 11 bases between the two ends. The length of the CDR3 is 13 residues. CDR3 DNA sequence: TGCAGCGTTGGCGGGACCAGAGGAAACACCATATATTTT. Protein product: CSVGGTRGNTIYF.

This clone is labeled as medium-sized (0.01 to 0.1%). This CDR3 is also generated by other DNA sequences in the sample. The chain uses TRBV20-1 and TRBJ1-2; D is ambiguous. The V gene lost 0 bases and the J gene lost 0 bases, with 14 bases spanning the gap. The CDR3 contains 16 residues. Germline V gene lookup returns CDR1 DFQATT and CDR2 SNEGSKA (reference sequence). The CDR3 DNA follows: TGCAGTGCTAGAGATAGTACAGTTGGAGCTAACTATGGCTACACCTTC. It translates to CSARDSTVGANYGYTF.

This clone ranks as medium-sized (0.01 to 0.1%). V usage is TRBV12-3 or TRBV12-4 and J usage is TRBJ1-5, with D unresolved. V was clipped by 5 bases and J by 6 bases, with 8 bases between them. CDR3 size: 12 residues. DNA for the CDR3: TGTGCCAGCAGTATGGACGCTCAGCCCCAGCATTTT. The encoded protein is CASSMDAQPQHF.

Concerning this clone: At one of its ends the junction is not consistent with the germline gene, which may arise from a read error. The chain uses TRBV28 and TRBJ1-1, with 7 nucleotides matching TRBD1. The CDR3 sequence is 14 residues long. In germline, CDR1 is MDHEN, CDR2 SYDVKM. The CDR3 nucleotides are TGTGCCAGCAGACGGACAGGAAGAGGGAATGAAGATTTCTTT. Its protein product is CASRRTGRGNEDFF. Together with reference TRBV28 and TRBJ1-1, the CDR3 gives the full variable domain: DVKVTQSSRYLVKRTGEKVFLECVQDMDHENMFWYRQDPGLGLRLIYFSYDVKMKEKGDIPEGYSVSREKKERFSLILESASTNQTSMYLCASRRTGRGNEDFFGQGTRLTVV.

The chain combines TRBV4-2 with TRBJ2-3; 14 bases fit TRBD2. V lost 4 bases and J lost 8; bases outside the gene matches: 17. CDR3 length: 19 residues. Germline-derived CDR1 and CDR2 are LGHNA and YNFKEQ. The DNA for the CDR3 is TGTGCCAGCAGCCCAGGGTGCGGGCGACTAGCGGGAGGGAGTCGTACGCAGTATTTT. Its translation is CASSPGCGRLAGGSRTQYF.

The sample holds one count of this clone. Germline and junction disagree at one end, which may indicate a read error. The CDR3 region is CASSPGQGGTEAFF. The CDR3 nucleotides are TGTGCTAGCAGCCCTGGACAGGGTGGCACTGAAGCTTTCTTT. The chain uses TRBV4-2 and TRBJ1-1; 8 bases are shared with TRBD1. The CDR3 extends over 14 amino acids. Germline-derived CDR1 and CDR2 are LGHNA and YNFKEQ.

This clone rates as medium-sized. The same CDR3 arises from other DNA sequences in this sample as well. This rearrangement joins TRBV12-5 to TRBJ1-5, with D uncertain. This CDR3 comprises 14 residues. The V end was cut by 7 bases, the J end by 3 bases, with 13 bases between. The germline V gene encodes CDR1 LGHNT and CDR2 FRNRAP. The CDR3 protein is CASALGGNNQPQHF. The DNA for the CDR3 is TGTGCTAGTGCCCTGGGTGGAAACAATCAGCCCCAGCATTTT.

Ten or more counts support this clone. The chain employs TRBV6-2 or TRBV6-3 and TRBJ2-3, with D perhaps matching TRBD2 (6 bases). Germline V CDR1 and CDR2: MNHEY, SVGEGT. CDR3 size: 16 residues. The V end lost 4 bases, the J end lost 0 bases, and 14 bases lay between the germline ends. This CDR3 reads CASSFPPGTSTDTQYF. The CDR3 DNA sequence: TGTGCCAGCAGTTTCCCCCCGGGGACTAGCACAGATACGCAGTATTTT.

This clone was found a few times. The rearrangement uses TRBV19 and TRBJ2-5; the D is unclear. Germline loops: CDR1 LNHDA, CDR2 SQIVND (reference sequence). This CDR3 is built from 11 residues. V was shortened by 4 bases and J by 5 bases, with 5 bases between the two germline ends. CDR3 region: CASSTAETQYF. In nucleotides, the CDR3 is TGTGCCAGTAGTACTGCGGAGACCCAGTACTTC.

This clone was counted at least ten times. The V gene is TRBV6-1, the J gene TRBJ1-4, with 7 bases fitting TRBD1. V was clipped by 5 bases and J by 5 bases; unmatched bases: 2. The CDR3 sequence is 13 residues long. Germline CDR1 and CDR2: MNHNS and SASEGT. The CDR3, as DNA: TGTGCCAGCAGTCAGGACAGGAATGAAAAACTGTTTTTT. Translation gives CASSQDRNEKLFF.